The T cell receptor beta chain under discussion was sequenced for a study of PD-1 blockade in mismatch repair-deficient tumors. Study-wide background: Enrolled about 2012-2016, patients had progressing, pretreated mismatch repair-deficient cancers of 12 types.

Profiling relied on immunoSEQ multiplex PCR, and the TCRdb table lists in-frame clones only, not all of them. The sample holds about 79,000 clones; more than 80% are singletons and the top ten take less than 6.5%. This CDR3 comprises 14 residues. Germline CDR1 is LNHDA and CDR2 is SQIVND (reference sequence). The V gene end was trimmed by 1 base and the J gene end by 5 bases; junction bases not matched to a gene: 4. Every patient had mismatch repair deficiency by PCR or immunohistochemistry. The TCR-sequenced patients were a few responders to pembrolizumab. The source is an adult with mismatch repair-deficient cancer. The material was peripheral blood, obtained 44 weeks after starting pembrolizumab. The gene calls are TRBV19 and TRBJ2-7; 8 nucleotides line up with TRBD1. CDR3 sequence (DNA): TGTGCCAGTAGTATAGGACAGGGGTCCAACGAGCAGTACTTC. Translating it yields CASSIGQGSNEQYF.